This T cell receptor beta chain was recovered during a study of technical replicates of blood from several donors. Germline lookup yields CDR1 LNHNV and CDR2 YYDKDF (reference sequence). CDR3 length equals 17 residues. Trimming removed 5 bases from V and 5 bases from J; junction bases left unmatched: 10. Sequencing used immunoSEQ multiplex PCR; TCRdb keeps in-frame clones, though not all of them. This sample has 70,000 to 90,000 clones, with roughly nine tenths found just once. Sample: T cells isolated from PBMCs. V usage is TRBV15 and J usage is TRBJ1-5; 12 bases match TRBD1. The source of this sequence is a human donor in good health. DNA for the CDR3: TGTGCCACCAGCCCTGGGGGGACAGGGGGCCTTCATCAGCCCCAGCATTTT. Translating gives CATSPGGTGGLHQPQHF.